This T cell receptor (beta chain) originates from a study of blood T cell repertoires in COVID-19. In the source study's methods: Researchers report that nucleated cell counts were estimated from reference gene primer amplification. Here immunoSEQ multiplex PCR was the method, and the copy in TCRdb shows in-frame clones only, minus some. The V and J calls and clone size come from that table; D and trimming were worked out from the DNA. The data show approximately 170,000 clones, approximately 91% seen once. In Seattle, patients joined the study during active infection and were tracked longitudinally. The receptor was isolated from a man between 18 and 29 years old with COVID-19, enrolled during active disease. Material: peripheral blood.

CDR3 protein: CASSFSEGPNEQFF. The CDR3 DNA is TGTGCCAGCAGTTTTTCGGAGGGCCCCAATGAGCAGTTCTTC. The chain links TRBV28 to TRBJ2-1; tentatively, D is TRBD2 (6 bases). Between the trimmed V and J ends, which lost 3 bases and 6 bases, there was a span of 12 bases. The CDR3 contains 14 residues. CDR1 MDHEN and CDR2 SYDVKM come from the germline V gene.